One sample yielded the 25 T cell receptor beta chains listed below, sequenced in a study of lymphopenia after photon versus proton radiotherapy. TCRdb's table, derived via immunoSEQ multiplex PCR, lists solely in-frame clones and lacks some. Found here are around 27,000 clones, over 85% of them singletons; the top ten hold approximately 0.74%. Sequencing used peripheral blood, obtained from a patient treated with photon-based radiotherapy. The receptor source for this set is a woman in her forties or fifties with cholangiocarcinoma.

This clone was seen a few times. Here the CDR3 reads CASSTTGGERGYTF. The CDR3 nucleotides read TGTGCCAGCAGCACGACAGGGGGCGAAAGGGGCTACACCTTC. V and J are TRBV7-9 and TRBJ1-2; the match to TRBD1 covers 10 bases. The V and J ends lost 5 bases and 8 bases, in that order; junction bases with no gene match: 8. The CDR3 sequence is 14 residues long. Germline V gives CDR1 SEHNR, CDR2 FQNEAQ (reference sequence).

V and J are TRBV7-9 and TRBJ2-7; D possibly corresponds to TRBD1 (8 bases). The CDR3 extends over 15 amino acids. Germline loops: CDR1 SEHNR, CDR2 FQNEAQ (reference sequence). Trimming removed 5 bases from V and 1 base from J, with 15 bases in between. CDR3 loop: CASSNRGGNSYEQYF. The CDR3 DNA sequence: TGTGCCAGCAGCAACAGGGGGGGAAATTCCTACGAGCAGTACTTC.

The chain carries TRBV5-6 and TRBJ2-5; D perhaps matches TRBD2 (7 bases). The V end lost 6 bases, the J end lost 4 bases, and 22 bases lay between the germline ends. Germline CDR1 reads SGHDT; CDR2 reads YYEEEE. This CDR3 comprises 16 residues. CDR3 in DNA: TGTGCCAGCACCTCCCCTGGGGGGGGGCCTGGAGAGACCCAGTACTTC. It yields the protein CASTSPGGGPGETQYF.

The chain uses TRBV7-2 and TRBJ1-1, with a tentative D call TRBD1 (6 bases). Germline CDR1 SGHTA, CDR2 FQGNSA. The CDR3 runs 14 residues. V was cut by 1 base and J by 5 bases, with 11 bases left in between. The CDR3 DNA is TGTGCCAGCAGCTTAGACAGGGCCAGGACTGAAGCTTTCTTT. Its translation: CASSLDRARTEAFF.

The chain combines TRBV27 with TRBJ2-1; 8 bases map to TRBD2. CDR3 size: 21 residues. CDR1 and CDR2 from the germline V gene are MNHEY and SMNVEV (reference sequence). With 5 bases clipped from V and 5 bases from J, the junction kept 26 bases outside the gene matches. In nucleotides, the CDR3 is TGTGCCAGCAGTACCCATAGTTGGGTCGGGGGGGGTAGGGACACCAACAATGAGCAGTTCTTC. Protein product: CASSTHSWVGGGRDTNNEQFF.

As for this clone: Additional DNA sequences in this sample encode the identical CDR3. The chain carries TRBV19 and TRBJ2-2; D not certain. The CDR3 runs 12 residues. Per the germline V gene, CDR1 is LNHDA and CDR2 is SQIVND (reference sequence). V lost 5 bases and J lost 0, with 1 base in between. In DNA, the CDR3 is TGTGCCAGTAGTCCGAACACCGGGGAGCTGTTTTTT. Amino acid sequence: CASSPNTGELFF.

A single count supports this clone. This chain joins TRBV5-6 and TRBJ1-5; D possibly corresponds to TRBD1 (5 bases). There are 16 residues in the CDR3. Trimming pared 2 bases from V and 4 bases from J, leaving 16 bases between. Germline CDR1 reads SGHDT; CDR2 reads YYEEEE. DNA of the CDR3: TGTGCCAGCAGCTTTCTAGGAGGGGTCGCAAATCAGCCCCAGCATTTT. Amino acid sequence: CASSFLGGVANQPQHF.

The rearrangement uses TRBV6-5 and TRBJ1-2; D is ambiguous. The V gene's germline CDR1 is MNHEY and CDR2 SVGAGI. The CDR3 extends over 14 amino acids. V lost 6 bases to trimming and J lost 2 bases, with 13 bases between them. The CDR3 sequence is CASSLGRGNYGYTF. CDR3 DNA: TGTGCCAGCAGCCTGGGGAGAGGAAACTATGGCTACACCTTC.

The CDR3 sequence: CSVARGSEAFF. The CDR3 DNA sequence: TGCAGCGTTGCTAGAGGGTCTGAAGCTTTCTTT. This chain links TRBV29-1 with TRBJ1-1, with D uncertain. The CDR3 runs to 11 residues. The V end was cut by 4 bases, the J end by 6 bases, with 9 bases between. The germline gives CDR1 SQVTM, CDR2 ANQGSEA.

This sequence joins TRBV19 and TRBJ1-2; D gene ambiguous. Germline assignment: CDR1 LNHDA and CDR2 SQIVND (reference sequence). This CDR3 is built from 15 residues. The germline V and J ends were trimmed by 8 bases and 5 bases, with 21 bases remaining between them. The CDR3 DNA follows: TGTGCCAGTTCGGACGGTTACCGTTTTGTTTATGGCTACACCTTC. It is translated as CASSDGYRFVYGYTF.

CDR3 bases: TGCGCCAGCAGCCAAGATAAGGGAGGGGAGACCCAGTACTTC. Translation gives CASSQDKGGETQYF. The chain carries TRBV4-1 and TRBJ2-5, with 7 bases lining up with TRBD2. V lost 0 bases and J lost 5; bases outside the gene matches: 3. This CDR3 comprises 14 residues. CDR1 and CDR2 from the germline V gene are MGHRA and YSYEKL.

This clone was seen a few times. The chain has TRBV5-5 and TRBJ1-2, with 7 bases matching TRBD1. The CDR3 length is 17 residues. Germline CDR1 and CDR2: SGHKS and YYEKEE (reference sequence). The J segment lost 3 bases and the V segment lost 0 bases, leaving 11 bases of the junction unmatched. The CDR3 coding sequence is TGTGCCAGCAGCTTGGGAGAGGGACAGTTCTTTTACTATGGCTACACCTTC. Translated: CASSLGEGQFFYYGYTF.

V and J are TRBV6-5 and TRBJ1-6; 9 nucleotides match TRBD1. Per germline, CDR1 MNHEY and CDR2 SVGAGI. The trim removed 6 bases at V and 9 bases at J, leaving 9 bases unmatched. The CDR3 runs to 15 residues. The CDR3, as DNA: TGTGCCAGCAGCCTACAGGGGGCAAGCGGTTCACCCCTCCACTTT. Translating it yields CASSLQGASGSPLHF.

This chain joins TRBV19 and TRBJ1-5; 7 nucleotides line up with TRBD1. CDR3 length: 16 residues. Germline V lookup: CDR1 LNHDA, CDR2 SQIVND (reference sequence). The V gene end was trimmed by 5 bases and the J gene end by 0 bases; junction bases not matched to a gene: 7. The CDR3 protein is CASSATGEISNQPQHF. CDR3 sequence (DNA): TGTGCCAGTAGTGCCACAGGGGAAATTAGCAATCAGCCCCAGCATTTT.

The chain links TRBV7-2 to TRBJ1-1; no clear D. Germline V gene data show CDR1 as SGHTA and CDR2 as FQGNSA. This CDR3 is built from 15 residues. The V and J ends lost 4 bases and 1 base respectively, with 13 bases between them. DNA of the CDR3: TGTGCCAGCAGCTCTCCAGGTTGGGAGAACACTGAAGCTTTCTTT. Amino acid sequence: CASSSPGWENTEAFF.

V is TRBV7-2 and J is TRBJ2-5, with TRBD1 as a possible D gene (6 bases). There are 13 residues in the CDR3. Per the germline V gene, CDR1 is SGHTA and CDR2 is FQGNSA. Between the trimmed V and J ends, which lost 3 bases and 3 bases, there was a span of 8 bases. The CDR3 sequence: CASSFNREETQYF. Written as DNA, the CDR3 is TGTGCCAGCAGCTTCAACAGGGAAGAGACCCAGTACTTC. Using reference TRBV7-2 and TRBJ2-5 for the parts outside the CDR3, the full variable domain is GAGVSQSPSNKVTEKGKDVELRCDPISGHTALYWYRQSLGQGLEFLIYFQGNSAPDKSGLPSDRFSAERTGGSVSTLTIQRTQQEDSAVYLCASSFNREETQYFGPGTRLLVL.

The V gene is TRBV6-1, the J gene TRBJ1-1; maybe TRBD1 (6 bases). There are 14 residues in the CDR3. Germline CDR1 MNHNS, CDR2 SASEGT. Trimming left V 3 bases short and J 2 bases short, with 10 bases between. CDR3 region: CASSEGTRNTEAFF. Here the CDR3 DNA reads TGTGCCAGCAGTGAGGGGACACGTAACACTGAAGCTTTCTTT.

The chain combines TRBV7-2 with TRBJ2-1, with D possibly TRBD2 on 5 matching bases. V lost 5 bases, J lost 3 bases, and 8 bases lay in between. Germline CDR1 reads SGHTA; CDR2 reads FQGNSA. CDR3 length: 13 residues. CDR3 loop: CASSRDYYNEQFF. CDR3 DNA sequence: TGTGCCAGCAGCCGAGACTACTACAATGAGCAGTTCTTC.

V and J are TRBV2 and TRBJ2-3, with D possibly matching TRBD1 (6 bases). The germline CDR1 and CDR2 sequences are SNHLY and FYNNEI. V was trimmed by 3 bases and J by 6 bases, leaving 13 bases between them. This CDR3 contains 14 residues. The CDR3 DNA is TGTGCCAGCAGTGATTGGCAGGGGCTCGATACGCAGTATTTT. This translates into CASSDWQGLDTQYF.

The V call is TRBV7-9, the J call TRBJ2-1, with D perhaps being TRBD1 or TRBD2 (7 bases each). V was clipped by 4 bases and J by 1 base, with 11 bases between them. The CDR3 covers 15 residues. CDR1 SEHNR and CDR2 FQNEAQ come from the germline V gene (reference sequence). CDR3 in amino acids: CASSSQGGSYNEQFF. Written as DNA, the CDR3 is TGTGCCAGCAGCTCTCAGGGGGGGTCCTACAATGAGCAGTTCTTC.

CDR3 sequence reads: CASSSQETQYF. DNA for the CDR3: TGTGCCAGCAGTTCCCAAGAGACCCAGTACTTC. This chain links TRBV6-8 with TRBJ2-5; D remains unclear. V lost 4 bases to trimming and J lost 1 base, with 1 base between them. Germline V lookup: CDR1 MNHGY, CDR2 SAAAGT. The CDR3 has 11 amino acids.

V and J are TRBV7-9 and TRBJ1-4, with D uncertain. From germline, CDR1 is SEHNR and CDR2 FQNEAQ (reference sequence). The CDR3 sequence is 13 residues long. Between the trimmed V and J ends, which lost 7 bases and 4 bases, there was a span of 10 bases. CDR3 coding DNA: TGTGCCAGCACCCCATTTGGTAATGAAAAACTGTTTTTT. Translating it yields CASTPFGNEKLFF.

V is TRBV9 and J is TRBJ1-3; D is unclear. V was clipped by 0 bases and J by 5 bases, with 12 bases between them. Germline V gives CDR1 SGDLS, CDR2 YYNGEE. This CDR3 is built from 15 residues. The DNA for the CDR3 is TGTGCCAGCAGCGTAGATCTGGGATTGCGAAACACCATATATTTT. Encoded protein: CASSVDLGLRNTIYF.

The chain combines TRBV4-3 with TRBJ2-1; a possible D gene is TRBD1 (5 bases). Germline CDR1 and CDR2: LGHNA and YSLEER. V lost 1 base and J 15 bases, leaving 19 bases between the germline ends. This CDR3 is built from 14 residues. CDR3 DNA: TGCGCCAGCAGCCAAGCAATTTCGAGAGACAGTAGGTTCTTC. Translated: CASSQAISRDSRFF.

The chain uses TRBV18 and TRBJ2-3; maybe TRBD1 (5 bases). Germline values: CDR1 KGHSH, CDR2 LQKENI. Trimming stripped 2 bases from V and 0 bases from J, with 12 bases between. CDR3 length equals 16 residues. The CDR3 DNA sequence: TGTGCCAGCTCACCATCCTCAGGGATGAGCACAGATACGCAGTATTTT. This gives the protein CASSPSSGMSTDTQYF.